Described below is a single T cell receptor beta chain sequence and its context. Antigen unknown. This sample was included in a study of shared clonotypes between healthy human individuals. Study-level findings and limits: Naive subsets tended to show greater estimated richness than memory subsets. Generation of non-shared clonotypes was less probable than generation of clonotypes shared by all four donors.

The data were produced by immunoSEQ multiplex PCR, yet TCRdb's version contains in-frame clones alone and is incomplete. The sample lists 330,000 or so clones, over 70% occurring once. Nashville, Tennessee was home to all donors, who were Caucasian adults. Per the germline V gene, CDR1 is MDHEN and CDR2 is SYDVKM. CDR3 length: 12 residues. V gave up 7 bases and J gave up 2 bases, with 7 bases separating them. The receptor's source is a young man in good health. This chain links TRBV28 with TRBJ2-3, with D tentatively TRBD2 (5 bases). The specimen sequenced was memory CD4+ T cells sorted from blood. Subset specified: CD45RA-negative fraction. The CDR3 region has the DNA TGTGCCAGCACGACTAACACAGATACGCAGTATTTT. This sequence encodes CASTTNTDTQYF. The whole variable domain, remainder taken from reference TRBV28 and TRBJ2-3, is DVKVTQSSRYLVKRTGEKVFLECVQDMDHENMFWYRQDPGLGLRLIYFSYDVKMKEKGDIPEGYSVSREKKERFSLILESASTNQTSMYLCASTTNTDTQYFGPGTRLTVL.